The present entry profiles one TCR beta chain with its context. The data were taken from a study of shared clonotypes between healthy human individuals. It was CD45RO-negative cells, positively selected for CCR7, that made up naive CD8 cells, with terminally differentiated effector memory CD45RA+ cells excluded. Germline V gives CDR1 MGHRA, CDR2 YSYEKL. The CDR3 contains 14 residues. The ends were cut back, 1 base at V and 2 bases at J, with 5 bases in the middle. Clones were read by immunoSEQ multiplex PCR, and TCRdb kept only the in-frame ones, dropping some. The profile covers about 800,000 clones, with 96% appearing a single time and approximately 0.2% taken by the ten largest.

The specimen sequenced was naive CD8+ T cells sorted from blood. This chain links TRBV4-1 with TRBJ2-2; D unclear. This receptor was taken from a man younger than 45 in good health. CDR3 DNA sequence: TGCGCCAGCAGCCAAGTAGCCAACACCGGGGAGCTGTTTTTT. Translated, it gives CASSQVANTGELFF.